Below, one TCR beta chain is given with its context. Its antigen specificity is not known. Per-nucleotide qualities are absent, and no much larger clonotype sits a single base away. This sample's time point label indicates: baseline before first vaccination. Samples from vaccinated people were obtained from the UK trials COV001 and COV002, which included a single-blind randomized controlled phase 2/3 trial of AZD1222 (ChAdOx1 nCoV-19) in healthy adults. Trial participant PBMC samples were collected at day 0 and day 28 after the second dose for TCRbeta chain sequencing. The CDR3 regions of human TCRbeta chains were subjected to immunosequencing. In the source study's methods: TCRs in the repertoires were matched against a reference library of SARS-CoV-2-specific TCRs that had been generated with the MIRA antigen-specificity platform. Breadth was defined as the fraction of unique TCRs that were SARS-CoV-2-associated. Depth was defined as the fraction of total T cells that were SARS-CoV-2-associated. Using the MIRA data, each spike-specific TCR was assigned both to the spike region to which the TCR was reactive and to a CD4 or CD8 class. Log10-transformed breadth and depth values were compared by one-way ANOVA with Sidak's multiple comparisons tests. The immuneACCESS repertoire file appears here via TCRdb, limited to in-frame rearrangements. These files lack a portion of the clones; in checked studies, under half of the deficit traces to unresolved V genes, and the cause of the others is not known. Clone size and the V and J calls come from that table; the DNA yielded D and trimming. The sample includes around 130,000 clones, with roughly 92% observed a single time. The top ten hold roughly 0.87% of the sample.

The sample is drawn from a study of T cell responses to AZD1222 COVID-19 vaccine (dated by TCRdb to the early 2020s). Concerning the study at large: AZD1222 recipients whose second dose came at about 4 weeks and those whose second dose came at about 12 weeks were combined into one group, since spike-specific TCR depth and breadth did not differ between the two schedules. TCR sequencing was performed for about 250 trial participants, of whom around 200 were given two doses of AZD1222 and around 25 were given two doses of MenACWY control vaccine. Trial participants were enrolled by age into subgroups of 18-55, 56-69 and 70-plus years, and around 150, 28 and 57 TCR-sequenced participants, respectively, were included in these subgroups.

Study-level results and caveats: Spike-specific TCR breadth and depth rose significantly after two AZD1222 doses compared with day 0 and with MenACWY recipients. Participants were mostly white British, with more females than males. The authors suggested clonal diversity may have been underestimated. Reportedly, almost half of the unique spike-specific TCRs recognized epitopes lying outside the regions that are mutated in the B.1.351 and B.1.1.7 variants. The whole spike protein was spanned by vaccine-associated CD4 TCRs, and dominant responses were seen in regions 160-218 and 743-854. In the small 56-69-year group, the increase in depth fell short of significance, most likely because of low power. No day 14 peak-response samples were available, so repertoires were characterized only after the peak T cell response. Conclusions about previously exposed vaccinees are limited because only a handful of AZD1222 recipients were SARS-CoV-2 seropositive at baseline.

This sample comprised peripheral blood, obtained on day 0 of AZD1222 vaccination. The receptor comes from an adult in good health.

The sequence in DNA is TGTGCCAGCAGCCAAGATAGAGGCTCTGGAAACACCATATATTTT. Its translation is CASSQDRGSGNTIYF. The receptor chain draws on TRBV3-1 (or the pseudogene TRBV3-2) and TRBJ1-3; the D gene remains uncertain. Counted from cysteine to phenylalanine, this CDR3 has 15 amino acids. Solely the CDR3 DNA is kept, with 45 bases framed from the first base. The junction carries 6 bases between V and J, which are trimmed by 0 bases and 0 bases respectively. From a lookup of the germline V gene (reference sequence), CDR1 and CDR2 are LGHDT and YNNKEL.